These 27 T cell receptor beta chains were sequenced from one sample in a study of STAT3 mutations in large granular lymphocyte leukemia. Points from the study as a whole: Every T-cell large granular lymphocyte leukemia patient had at least one immunodominant TCR beta clonotype.

Assay: immunoSEQ multiplex PCR; the TCRdb copy retains only in-frame clones and omits some. This table holds several thousand clones, approximately 91% found once. The antigens of these receptors remain unknown. Material for sequencing was peripheral blood mononuclear cells. Receptor source: an elderly man with T-cell large granular lymphocyte leukemia. Some clones in this sample may be carry-over from other donors' samples.

The count of this clone is one. The genes are TRBV5-1 and TRBJ2-6; D is unclear. The length of the CDR3 is 16 residues. The V end was cut by 4 bases, the J end by 0 bases, with 11 bases between. Germline V CDR1 and CDR2: SGHRS, YFSETQ. The CDR3 bases are TGCGCCAGCAGCCCGGCCCCCGGCTCTGGGGCCAACGTCCTGACTTTC. Translation gives CASSPAPGSGANVLTF. The entire variable domain, with the rest obtained from reference TRBV5-1 and TRBJ2-6, is as follows: KAGVTQTPRYLIKTRGQQVTLSCSPISGHRSVSWYQQTPGQGLQFLFEYFSETQRNKGNFPGRFSGRQFSNSRSEMNVSTLELGDSALYLCASSPAPGSGANVLTFGAGSRLTVL.

The chain combines TRBV7-9 with TRBJ1-5; possibly TRBD1 for D (6 bases). V gave up 5 bases and J gave up 4 bases, with 9 bases separating them. Looked up from germline, CDR1 is SEHNR and CDR2 is FQNEAQ (reference sequence). This CDR3 is built from 13 residues. DNA of the CDR3: TGTGCCAGCAGCCGACAGGAGAATCAGCCCCAGCATTTT. Translating it yields CASSRQENQPQHF.

The chain joins TRBV6-5 to TRBJ2-3; no firm D call. The V and J ends lost 0 bases and 2 bases respectively, with 9 bases between them. Germline CDR1 MNHEY, CDR2 SVGAGI. This CDR3 contains 15 residues. The CDR3 here is CASSYSKEYTDTQYF. The CDR3 DNA is TGTGCCAGCAGTTACTCGAAAGAATACACAGATACGCAGTATTTT.

This CDR3 is CAWTNGGDYTDTQYF. The CDR3 DNA follows: TGTGCCTGGACCAATGGCGGTGACTACACAGATACGCAGTATTTT. This chain uses TRBV30 with TRBJ2-3, with TRBD2 as a possible D gene (5 bases). The V gene lost 4 bases and the J gene lost 2 bases, with 16 bases spanning the gap. CDR1 is GTSNPN, CDR2 SVGIG, per germline (reference sequence). This CDR3 has 15 amino acids.

The chain recombines TRBV29-1 with TRBJ1-1; 7 nucleotides line up with TRBD1. From germline, CDR1 is SQVTM and CDR2 ANQGSEA. J gave up 4 bases and V 7 bases, and 12 bases lay outside the gene matches. This CDR3 is built from 14 residues. The CDR3 DNA reads TGCAGCGCCACTACAGGGGCAGGAGGCACTGAAGCTTTCTTT. Amino acids: CSATTGAGGTEAFF.

This clone was picked up one time. The chain links TRBV30 to TRBJ2-3; a weak D match, TRBD2 (6 bases). This CDR3 has 16 residues. Germline V gives CDR1 GTSNPN, CDR2 SVGIG (reference sequence). The V and J ends lost 4 bases and 11 bases respectively, with 28 bases between them. CDR3 amino acids: CAWTLRGSPPLIVQYF. The CDR3 DNA reads TGTGCCTGGACCCTCCGGGGGTCACCCCCCCTAATCGTGCAGTATTTT.

In its sample, this clone was seen once. This chain links TRBV6-5 with TRBJ1-2; D remains ambiguous. Germline CDR1 MNHEY, CDR2 SVGAGI. The CDR3 sequence is 14 residues long. Trimming took 0 bases from V and 8 from J, leaving 13 bases between them. The CDR3 reads CASSYSERVEGYTF. As DNA, the CDR3 is TGTGCCAGCAGTTACTCGGAGAGGGTCGAAGGCTACACCTTC.

The sample holds a few counts of this clone. The chain is built from TRBV4-1 and TRBJ2-5; D uncertain. The CDR3 runs 13 residues. Per the germline V gene, CDR1 is MGHRA and CDR2 is YSYEKL. With 1 base removed from V and 5 bases from J, the gap between germline ends came to 8 bases. DNA for the CDR3: TGCGCCAGCAGCCAAGGGAACTCGGAGACCCAGTACTTC. Protein: CASSQGNSETQYF.

This clone was found once. The chain recombines TRBV18 with TRBJ1-2; TRBD1 is a possible D gene (5 bases). This CDR3 has 13 amino acids. Per the germline V gene, CDR1 is KGHSH and CDR2 is LQKENI. Deletions cut 3 bases from V and 5 bases from J, with 10 bases between. CDR3 region: CASSPAREYGYTF. CDR3 coding DNA: TGTGCCAGCTCACCGGCCAGGGAGTATGGCTACACCTTC.

V usage is TRBV4-2 and J usage is TRBJ2-7; 10 positions agree with TRBD2. Per germline, CDR1 LGHNA and CDR2 YNFKEQ. The CDR3 spans 15 residues. Trimming took 0 bases from V and 7 from J; bases not matched to a gene: 6. CDR3 coding DNA: TGTGCCAGCAGCCAAGACCTAGCGGGGGCTGAGGAGCAGTACTTC. It is translated as CASSQDLAGAEEQYF.

In the case of this clone: At one boundary the junction diverges from the germline segment, which might be a read error. The chain links TRBV12-5 to TRBJ1-2; 7 positions agree with TRBD1. Germline CDR1 reads LGHNT; CDR2 reads FRNRAP. The CDR3 spans 11 residues. The CDR3 loop is CASGTLTGSSF. CDR3 sequence (DNA): TGTGCTAGTGGTACCCTGACAGGGTCCTCCTTC.

This rearrangement joins TRBV4-1 to TRBJ2-7, with D perhaps assigned TRBD1 or TRBD2 (6 bases each). Trimming removed 4 bases at V and 7 bases at J, with 11 bases between. Germline assignment: CDR1 MGHRA and CDR2 YSYEKL. The CDR3 totals 12 residues. CDR3 in amino acids: CASSRGAGEQYF. DNA of the CDR3: TGCGCCAGCAGCCGGGGGGCCGGGGAGCAGTACTTC.

This chain uses TRBV6-5 with TRBJ1-6; possibly TRBD1 for D (6 bases). V was clipped by 6 bases and J by 10 bases, with 16 bases between them. The CDR3 sequence is 14 residues long. The germline V gene has CDR1 MNHEY and CDR2 SVGAGI. The CDR3 DNA sequence: TGTGCCAGCAGCACAGGGATTATAAACTCACCCCTCCACTTT. Translating gives CASSTGIINSPLHF.

This clone has a handful of counts. The gene calls are TRBV2 and TRBJ1-5; tentatively, D is TRBD1 (5 bases). The CDR3 has 16 amino acids. Per germline, CDR1 SNHLY and CDR2 FYNNEI. V lost 6 bases and J 0 bases, leaving 15 bases between the germline ends. For the CDR3, the DNA is TGTGCCAGCAGGGTGGGGGTGTCGAATAGCAATCAGCCCCAGCATTTT. Protein sequence: CASRVGVSNSNQPQHF. The whole variable domain, remainder taken from reference TRBV2 and TRBJ1-5, is EPEVTQTPSHQVTQMGQEVILRCVPISNHLYFYWYRQILGQKVEFLVSFYNNEISEKSEIFDDQFSVERPDGSNFTLKIRSTKLEDSAMYFCASRVGVSNSNQPQHFGDGTRLSIL.

This clone came up a few times. The chain couples TRBV6-5 to TRBJ1-6; 8 bases are shared with TRBD1. The CDR3 extends over 16 amino acids. Germline V CDR1 and CDR2: MNHEY, SVGAGI. V was pared by 4 bases and J by 6 bases, with 8 bases of the junction left unmatched. Written as DNA, the CDR3 is TGTGCCAGCAGTTTCCGAACAGGGGGGTCTAATTCACCCCTCCACTTT. Its translation is CASSFRTGGSNSPLHF.

The gene calls are TRBV18 and TRBJ1-2, with a tentative D call TRBD1 (5 bases). V lost 6 bases to trimming and J lost 4 bases, with 12 bases between them. There are 13 residues in the CDR3. Germline CDR1 is KGHSH and CDR2 is LQKENI. For the CDR3, the DNA is TGTGCCAGCTCCGGGGGGGGAATCTATGGCTACACCTTC. Translated, it gives CASSGGGIYGYTF.

The rearrangement links TRBV13 to TRBJ2-3; 14 nucleotides match TRBD2. Germline CDR1 is PRHDT and CDR2 is FYEKMQ (reference sequence). The CDR3 runs to 14 residues. With V trimmed by 4 bases and J by 14 bases, 8 bases remained unmatched. The CDR3: CASSSRLAGGPLYF. The CDR3, as DNA: TGTGCCAGCAGCTCCCGACTAGCGGGGGGGCCTCTGTATTTT. Looking up the rest from reference TRBV13 and TRBJ2-3 gives the full variable domain: AAGVIQSPRHLIKEKRETATLKCYPIPRHDTVYWYQQGPGQDPQFLISFYEKMQSDKGSIPDRFSAQQFSDYHSELNMSSLELGDSALYFCASSSRLAGGPLYFGPGTRLTVL.

The chain couples TRBV5-6 to TRBJ1-5; D might be TRBD1 (6 bases). Trimming took off 4 bases at V and 7 bases at J, with 15 bases between the two ends. Germline lookup yields CDR1 SGHDT and CDR2 YYEEEE. This CDR3 region has 14 residues. The CDR3 region is CASSAGAPGQPQHF. CDR3 DNA: TGTGCCAGCAGCGCAGGGGCCCCCGGACAGCCCCAGCATTTT.

The chain is built from TRBV18 and TRBJ1-2; 9 nucleotides agree with TRBD1. Trimming removed 6 bases from V and 7 bases from J; junction bases left unmatched: 3. Germline CDR1 reads KGHSH; CDR2 reads LQKENI. The CDR3 is made up of 12 amino acids. The CDR3 sequence: CASSGQGPGYTF. CDR3 nucleotides: TGTGCCAGCTCGGGACAGGGTCCTGGCTACACCTTC.

The chain recombines TRBV5-6 with TRBJ1-4, with D perhaps matching TRBD1 (5 bases). The CDR3 sequence is 16 residues long. V was trimmed by 1 base and J by 3 bases, leaving 13 bases between them. Per germline, CDR1 SGHDT and CDR2 YYEEEE. This chain's CDR3 is CASSLFQAGSNEKLFF. The DNA for the CDR3 is TGTGCCAGCAGCTTGTTCCAGGCAGGGTCTAATGAAAAACTGTTTTTT.

The chain employs TRBV19 and TRBJ1-5; 8 bases match TRBD1. The CDR3 is 13 residues long. The V gene's germline CDR1 is LNHDA and CDR2 SQIVND (reference sequence). V gave up 9 bases and J gave up 4 bases; unmatched junction bases: 5. The CDR3 sequence: CASQGQANQPQHF. The DNA for the CDR3 is TGTGCCAGCCAGGGACAGGCTAATCAGCCCCAGCATTTT.

The chain combines TRBV5-4 with TRBJ1-6; 9 bases are shared with TRBD1. The CDR3 is made up of 13 amino acids. CDR1 and CDR2 (germline): SGHNT, YYREEE (reference sequence). V was clipped by 4 bases and J by 10 bases; unmatched bases: 3. The chain's CDR3 is CASSVGQGSPLHF. The DNA of the CDR3 is TGTGCCAGCAGCGTGGGACAGGGCTCACCCCTCCACTTT.

The chain carries TRBV4-3 and TRBJ2-5; a possible D gene is TRBD2 (6 bases). Germline V gene data show CDR1 as LGHNA and CDR2 as YSLEER. Trimming shortened V by 2 bases and J by 2 bases, and 12 bases separated the two germline ends. This CDR3 comprises 15 residues. DNA of the CDR3: TGCGCCAGCAGCCAATATGTCGGGGGTCAAGAGACCCAGTACTTC. Residues: CASSQYVGGQETQYF.

This sequence joins TRBV19 and TRBJ1-1; D gene unclear. V gave up 3 bases and J gave up 7 bases, with 6 bases separating them. This CDR3 is built from 11 residues. Germline loops: CDR1 LNHDA, CDR2 SQIVND (reference sequence). CDR3 sequence: CASSMQNEAFF. In nucleotides, the CDR3 is TGTGCCAGTAGTATGCAGAATGAAGCTTTCTTT.

V gene TRBV5-4 combines with J gene TRBJ2-1; the match to TRBD1 covers 7 bases. The junction had 2 bases not matched to a gene; V was cut back by 2 bases and J by 3 bases. From germline, CDR1 is SGHNT and CDR2 YYREEE (reference sequence). The CDR3 contains 14 residues. This CDR3 reads CASSFRTGYNEQFF. The CDR3 DNA sequence: TGTGCCAGCAGCTTTAGGACAGGCTACAATGAGCAGTTCTTC.

The chain uses TRBV7-9 and TRBJ1-5; 8 bases are shared with TRBD1. V lost 5 bases, J lost 2 bases, and 5 bases stayed unmatched. CDR3 size: 15 residues. CDR1 and CDR2 from the germline V gene are SEHNR and FQNEAQ (reference sequence). This CDR3 reads CASSAQGAGNQPQHF. CDR3 nucleotide sequence: TGTGCCAGCAGCGCGCAGGGGGCGGGCAATCAGCCCCAGCATTTT.

The V gene is TRBV7-8, the J gene TRBJ1-1, with TRBD1 as a possible D gene (6 bases). The CDR3 length is 14 residues. Germline values: CDR1 SGHVS, CDR2 FQNEAQ. V lost 7 bases and J lost 0, with 12 bases in between. CDR3 sequence reads: CASTPGHLNTEAFF. Here the CDR3 DNA reads TGTGCCAGCACCCCGGGACATCTGAACACTGAAGCTTTCTTT. Combining the CDR3 with reference TRBV7-8 and TRBJ1-1 gives the whole variable domain GAGVSQSPRYKVAKRGQDVALRCDPISGHVSLFWYQQALGQGPEFLTYFQNEAQLDKSGLPSDRFFAERPEGSVSTLKIQRTQQEDSAVYLCASTPGHLNTEAFFGQGTRLTVV.